This TCR beta chain was sequenced in a study of CD8 T cells in Susac syndrome. The sequenced target, TCR beta, came from blood CD8+ and CD4+ T cells. The multiple sclerosis control cohort comprised treatment-naive individuals presenting with stable or active relapsing-remitting disease. Trimming took 5 bases from V and 5 from J, leaving 6 bases between them. This CDR3 is built from 11 residues. When the RNA was reverse transcribed, random hexamers were used with an input of about 0.45 to 1 ug. With immunoSEQ multiplex PCR, TCR beta CDR3 was amplified across 54 Vbeta and 13 Jbeta. One entry per CDR3 protein, called by TCRdb with MiXCR from the immunoSEQ multiplex PCR reads. The sample yields around 270,000 distinct CDR3 sequences, 89% seen once.

The receptor's source is a human donor with multiple sclerosis. The V call is TRBV12-3 or TRBV12-4, the J call TRBJ1-2; the D is unclear. Input material: CD8+ T cells from PBMCs. Written as DNA, the CDR3 is TGTGCCAGCAGTCCGGATTATGGCTACACCTTC. Protein: CASSPDYGYTF.